Following are 9 T cell receptor beta chains from one sample sequenced in a study of graft-versus-host responses after intestinal transplantation. The repertoire was sequenced with immunoSEQ multiplex PCR; TCRdb's copy has only in-frame clones and lacks some. The profile shows around 18,000 clones, 95% of them singletons. This sample comprised PBMCs, obtained 23 days after intestinal transplant. These receptors were taken from a human patient who received an intestinal transplant, so some T cells may come from the graft donor.

The rearrangement uses TRBV6-5 and TRBJ1-3; D is unresolved. Trimming pared 10 bases from V and 2 bases from J, leaving 15 bases between. Germline V gene data show CDR1 as MNHEY and CDR2 as SVGAGI. CDR3 size: 14 residues. CDR3 bases: TGTGCCACCTCAAGGGCTGCTCCTGGAAACACCATATATTTT. Translated: CATSRAAPGNTIYF.

The chain couples TRBV7-9 to TRBJ2-2, with D unclear. Germline V gives CDR1 SEHNR, CDR2 FQNEAQ (reference sequence). This CDR3 is built from 12 residues. The V end was cut by 0 bases, the J end by 4 bases, with 0 bases between. The CDR3 DNA reads as TGTGCCAGCAGCTTAGCCACCGGGGAGCTGTTTTTT. Translating gives CASSLATGELFF.

This clone has just one count. The chain joins TRBV27 to TRBJ1-1; D might be TRBD1 (6 bases). Germline CDR1 reads MNHEY; CDR2 reads SMNVEV (reference sequence). The CDR3 consists of 15 residues. The V and J ends lost 0 bases and 5 bases respectively, with 13 bases between them. CDR3 sequence reads: CASSLSKLRGTEAFF. The CDR3 coding sequence is TGTGCCAGCAGTTTATCGAAGCTCAGGGGAACTGAAGCTTTCTTT.

This clone was detected once. The chain carries TRBV27 and TRBJ1-2; D might be TRBD1 (5 bases). Germline values: CDR1 MNHEY, CDR2 SMNVEV (reference sequence). The CDR3 runs 16 residues. With 5 bases removed from V and 9 bases from J, the gap between germline ends came to 25 bases. CDR3 nucleotides: TGTGCCAGCAGTCCCCTCGGCGACTATTTCGGGGGGAGCTACACCTTC. This translates into CASSPLGDYFGGSYTF.

V usage is TRBV19 and J usage is TRBJ2-2; no firm D call. The CDR3 extends over 12 amino acids. Per the germline V gene, CDR1 is LNHDA and CDR2 is SQIVND (reference sequence). V was pared by 7 bases and J by 1 base, with 4 bases between. The DNA of the CDR3 is TGTGCCAGTAAACGGAACACCGGGGAGCTGTTTTTT. It translates to CASKRNTGELFF.

V usage is TRBV19 and J usage is TRBJ2-1; TRBD1 agrees at 10 bases. The CDR3 is 17 amino acids. Germline V gives CDR1 LNHDA, CDR2 SQIVND (reference sequence). J lost 5 bases, V lost 3 bases, and 10 bases had no gene match. The CDR3 protein is CASSINRDRGFHNEQFF. The CDR3 DNA follows: TGTGCCAGTAGTATCAACCGGGACAGGGGATTCCACAATGAGCAGTTCTTC.

The chain combines TRBV27 with TRBJ2-5; perhaps TRBD1 as D (6 bases). The CDR3 sequence is 15 residues long. Germline CDR1 and CDR2: MNHEY and SMNVEV (reference sequence). Trimming removed 0 bases at V and 1 base at J, with 9 bases between. CDR3 region: CASSLSPDSQETQYF. DNA for the CDR3: TGTGCCAGCAGTTTATCACCGGACAGCCAAGAGACCCAGTACTTC.

This rearrangement joins TRBV6-6 to TRBJ1-2, with a tentative D call TRBD1 (5 bases). This CDR3 is built from 15 residues. V was cut by 0 bases and J by 4 bases, with 12 bases left in between. Germline-derived CDR1 and CDR2 are MNHNY and SVGAGI (reference sequence). CDR3 nucleotide sequence: TGTGCCAGCAGTTACTCTACGACAGCGCTCTATGGCTACACCTTC. Translating it yields CASSYSTTALYGYTF.

Points on this clone: One junction end disagrees with the germline gene, perhaps due to a read error. V is TRBV11-2 and J is TRBJ1-1, with 7 bases lining up with TRBD1. The CDR3 runs to 19 residues. The V gene's germline CDR1 is SGHAT and CDR2 FQNNGV. The CDR3 nucleotides are TGTGCCAGCAGCTTAGCCGGGGGACAGTGGTATCTGGAGAACGCTGAAGCTTTCTTT. Protein sequence: CASSLAGGQWYLENAEAFF.